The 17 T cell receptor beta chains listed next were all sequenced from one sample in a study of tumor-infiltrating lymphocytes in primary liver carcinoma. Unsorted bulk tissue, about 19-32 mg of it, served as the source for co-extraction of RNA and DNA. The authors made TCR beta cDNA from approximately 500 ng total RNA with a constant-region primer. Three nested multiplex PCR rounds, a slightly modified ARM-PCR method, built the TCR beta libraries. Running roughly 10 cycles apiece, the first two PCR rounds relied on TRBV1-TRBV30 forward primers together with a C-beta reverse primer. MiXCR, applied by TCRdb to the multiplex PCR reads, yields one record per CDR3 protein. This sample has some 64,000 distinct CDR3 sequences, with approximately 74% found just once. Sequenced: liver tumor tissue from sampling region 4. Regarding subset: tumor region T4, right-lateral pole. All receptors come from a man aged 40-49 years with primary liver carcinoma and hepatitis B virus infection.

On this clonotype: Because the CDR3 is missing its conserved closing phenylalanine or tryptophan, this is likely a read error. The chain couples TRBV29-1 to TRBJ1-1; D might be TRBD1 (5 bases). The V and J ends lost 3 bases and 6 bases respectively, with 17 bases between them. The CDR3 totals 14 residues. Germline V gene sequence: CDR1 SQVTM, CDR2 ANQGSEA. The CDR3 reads CSVEGTPSSPEAFS. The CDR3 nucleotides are TGCAGCGTTGAGGGGACGCCGTCCTCGCCTGAAGCTTTCTCA.

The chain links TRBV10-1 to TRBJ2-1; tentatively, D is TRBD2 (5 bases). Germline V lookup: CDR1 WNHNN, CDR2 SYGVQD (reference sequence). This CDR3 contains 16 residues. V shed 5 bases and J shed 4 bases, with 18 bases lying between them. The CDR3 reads CASSSVTIGAYNEQFF. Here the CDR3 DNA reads TGCGCCAGCAGTAGCGTGACTATCGGAGCGTACAATGAGCAGTTCTTC.

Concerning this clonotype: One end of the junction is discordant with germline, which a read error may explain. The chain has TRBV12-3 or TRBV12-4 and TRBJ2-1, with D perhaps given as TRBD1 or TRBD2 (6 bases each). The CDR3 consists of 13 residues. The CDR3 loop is CATGVWGANEQFF. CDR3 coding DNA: TGCGCCACAGGTGTCTGGGGGGCTAATGAGCAGTTCTTC.

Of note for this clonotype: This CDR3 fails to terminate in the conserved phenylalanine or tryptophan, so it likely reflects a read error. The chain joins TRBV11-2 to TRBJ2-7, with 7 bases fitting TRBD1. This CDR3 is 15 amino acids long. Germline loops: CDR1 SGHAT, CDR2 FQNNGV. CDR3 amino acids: CATSQGTERTYEQYL. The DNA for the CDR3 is TGTGCCACCAGCCAAGGGACAGAGAGAACCTACGAGCAGTACCTC.

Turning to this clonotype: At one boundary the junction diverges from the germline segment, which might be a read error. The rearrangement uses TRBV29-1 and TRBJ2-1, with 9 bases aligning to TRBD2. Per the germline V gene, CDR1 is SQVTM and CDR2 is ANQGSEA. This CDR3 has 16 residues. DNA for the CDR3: TGCAGCGTTGAATTCGGGAGCGGGAGGATAACCGGTGAGCTGTTCTTC. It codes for CSVEFGSGRITGELFF.

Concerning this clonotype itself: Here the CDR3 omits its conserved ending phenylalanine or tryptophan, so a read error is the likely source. CDR3 region: CSAGTSAANTEELFY. CDR3 DNA sequence: TGCAGCGCTGGGACTAGCGCGGCGAACACCGAGGAGCTGTTTTAT. V gene TRBV29-1 combines with J gene TRBJ2-2, with TRBD2 identical over 10 bases. The CDR3 loop spans 15 amino acids. The germline CDR1 and CDR2 sequences are SQVTM and ANQGSEA.

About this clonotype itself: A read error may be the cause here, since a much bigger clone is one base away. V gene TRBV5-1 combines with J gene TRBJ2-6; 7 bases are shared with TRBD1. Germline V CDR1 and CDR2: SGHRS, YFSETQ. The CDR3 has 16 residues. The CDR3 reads CASSWGQNSGVNVLTF. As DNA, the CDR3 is TGCGCCAGCAGCTGGGGACAGAACTCTGGGGTCAACGTCCTGACTTTC.

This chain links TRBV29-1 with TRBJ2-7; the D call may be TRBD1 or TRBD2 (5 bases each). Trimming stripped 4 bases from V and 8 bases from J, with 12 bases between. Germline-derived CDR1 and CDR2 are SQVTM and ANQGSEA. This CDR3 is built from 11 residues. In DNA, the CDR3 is TGCAGCGTTGTGGGGGTGAACAAGCAGTACTTC. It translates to CSVVGVNKQYF.

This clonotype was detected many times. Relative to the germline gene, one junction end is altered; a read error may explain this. CDR3 nucleotide sequence: TGTGCCAGCAACTTAAGCGTACCGGGACTCCCCCACGATGAGCAGTTCTTC. Translated: CASNLSVPGLPHDEQFF. The gene calls are TRBV11-3 and TRBJ2-1; tentative D call: TRBD2 (6 bases). Per the germline V gene, CDR1 is SGHNT and CDR2 is YENEEA. CDR3 length: 17 residues.

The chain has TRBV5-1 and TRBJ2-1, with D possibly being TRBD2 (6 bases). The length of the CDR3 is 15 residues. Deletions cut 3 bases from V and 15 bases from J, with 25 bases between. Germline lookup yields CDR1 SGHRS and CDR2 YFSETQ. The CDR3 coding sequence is TGCGCCAGCAGCTATGTGGGGGGACCTTACAATGAACGGTTCTTC. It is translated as CASSYVGGPYNERFF.

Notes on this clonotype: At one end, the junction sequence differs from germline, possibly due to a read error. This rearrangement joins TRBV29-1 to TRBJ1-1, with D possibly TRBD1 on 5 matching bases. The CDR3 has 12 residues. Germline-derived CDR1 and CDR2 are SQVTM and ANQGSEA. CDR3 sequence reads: CNVVGVNTEAFF. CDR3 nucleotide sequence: TGTAACGTTGTGGGGGTGAACACTGAAGCTTTCTTT. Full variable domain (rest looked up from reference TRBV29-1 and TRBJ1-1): SAVISQKPSRDICQRGTSLTIQCQVDSQVTMMFWYRQQPGQSLTLIATANQGSEATYESGFVIDKFPISRPNLTFSTLTVSNMSPEDSSIYLCNVVGVNTEAFFGQGTRLTVV.

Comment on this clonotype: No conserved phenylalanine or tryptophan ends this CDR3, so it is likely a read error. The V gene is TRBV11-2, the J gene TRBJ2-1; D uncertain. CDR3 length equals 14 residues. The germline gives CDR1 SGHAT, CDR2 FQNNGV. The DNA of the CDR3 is TGTGCCAACAGCTTACACCGTCCAGTTAGTGAGCAGTTCTTA. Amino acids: CANSLHRPVSEQFL.

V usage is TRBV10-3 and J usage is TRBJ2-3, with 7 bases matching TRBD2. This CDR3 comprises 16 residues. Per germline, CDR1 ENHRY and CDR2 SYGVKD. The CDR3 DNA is TGTGTCTTCAGGCACACTAGCGTGGCTAGCACAGATACGCAGTATTTT. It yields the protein CVFRHTSVASTDTQYF.

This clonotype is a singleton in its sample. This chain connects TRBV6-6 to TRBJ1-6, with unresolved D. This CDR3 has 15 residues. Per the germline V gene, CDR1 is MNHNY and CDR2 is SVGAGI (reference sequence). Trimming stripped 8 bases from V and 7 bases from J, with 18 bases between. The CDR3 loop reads CASCLGIGRNSPLHF. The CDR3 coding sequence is TGTGCCAGCTGTCTAGGGATAGGGAGAAATTCACCCCTCCACTTT.

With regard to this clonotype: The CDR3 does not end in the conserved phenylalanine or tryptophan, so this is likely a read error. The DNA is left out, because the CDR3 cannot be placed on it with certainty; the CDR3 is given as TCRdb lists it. The CDR3 sequence: CASSLADGNTEAFL. The chain has TRBV13 and TRBJ1-1. The CDR3 is 14 residues long, counting both termini. Germline values: CDR1 PRHDT, CDR2 FYEKMQ (reference sequence).

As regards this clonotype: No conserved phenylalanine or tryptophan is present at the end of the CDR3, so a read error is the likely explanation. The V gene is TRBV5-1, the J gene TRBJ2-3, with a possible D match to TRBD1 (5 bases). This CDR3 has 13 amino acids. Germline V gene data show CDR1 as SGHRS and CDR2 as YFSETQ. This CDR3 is CSSRGAGPDTQYS. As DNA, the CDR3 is TGCTCCAGCAGAGGTGCAGGGCCAGATACGCAGTATTCT.

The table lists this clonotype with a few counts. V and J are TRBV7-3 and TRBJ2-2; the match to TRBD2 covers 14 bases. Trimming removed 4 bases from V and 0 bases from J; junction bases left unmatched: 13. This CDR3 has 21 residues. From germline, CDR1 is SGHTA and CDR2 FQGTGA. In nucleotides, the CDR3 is TGTGCCAGCAGCTCAACCCCGGGACTAGCGGGAGTGGGTCCGAACACCGGGGAGCTGTTTTTT. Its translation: CASSSTPGLAGVGPNTGELFF.